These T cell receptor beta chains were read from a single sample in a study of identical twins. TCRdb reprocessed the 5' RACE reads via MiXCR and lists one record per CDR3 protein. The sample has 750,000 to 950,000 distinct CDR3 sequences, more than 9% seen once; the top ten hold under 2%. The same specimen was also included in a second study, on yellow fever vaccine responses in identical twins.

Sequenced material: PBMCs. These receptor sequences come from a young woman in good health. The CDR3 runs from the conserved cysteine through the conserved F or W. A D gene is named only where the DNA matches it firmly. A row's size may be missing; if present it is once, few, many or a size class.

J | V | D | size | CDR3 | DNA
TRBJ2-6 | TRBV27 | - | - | CASSRDKTSSGANVLTF | TGTGCCAGCAGCCGGGACAAGACCTCCTCTGGGGCCAACGTCCTGACTTTC
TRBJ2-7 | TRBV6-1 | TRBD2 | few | CASSPYSGTYEQYF | TGTGCCAGCAGTCCATATAGCGGGACCTACGAGCAGTACTTC
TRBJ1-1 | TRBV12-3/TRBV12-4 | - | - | CASTKPGQGTEAFF | TGTGCCAGCACCAAACCAGGGCAGGGCACTGAAGCTTTCTTT
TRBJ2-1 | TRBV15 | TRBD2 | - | CATSRDRGLAGSLFF | TGTGCCACCAGCAGAGATCGGGGACTAGCGGGGAGCTTGTTCTTC
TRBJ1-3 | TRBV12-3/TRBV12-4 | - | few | CASSLYLSGNTIYF | TGTGCCAGCAGTTTATACCTCTCTGGAAACACCATATATTTT
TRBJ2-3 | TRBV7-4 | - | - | CASSQRVSGAKAKGTDTQYF | TGTGCCAGCAGCCAGCGGGTTAGTGGCGCCAAAGCCAAGGGCACAGATACGCAGTATTTT
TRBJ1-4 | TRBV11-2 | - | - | CASSILALDGPAKGAKLFF | TGTGCCAGCAGCATATTAGCCTTAGATGGGCCAGCGAAGGGTGCAAAACTGTTTTTT
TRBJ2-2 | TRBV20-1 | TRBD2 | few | CSARDWGRGVDTGELFF | TGCAGTGCTAGAGATTGGGGGAGGGGCGTGGACACCGGGGAGCTGTTTTTT
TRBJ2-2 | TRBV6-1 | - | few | CASSEEERSTGELFF | TGTGCCAGCAGTGAAGAAGAGCGGAGCACCGGGGAGCTGTTTTTT
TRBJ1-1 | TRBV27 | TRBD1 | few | CASNGDSLMNTEAFF | TGTGCCAGCAATGGGGACAGTTTAATGAACACTGAAGCTTTCTTT
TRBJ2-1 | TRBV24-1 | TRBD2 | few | CATSVAGGRYNEQFF | TGTGCCACCAGTGTGGCGGGAGGGCGTTACAATGAGCAGTTCTTC
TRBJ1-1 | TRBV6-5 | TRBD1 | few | CASSYPPDRGYTEAFF | TGTGCCAGCAGCTATCCACCGGACAGGGGATATACTGAAGCTTTCTTT
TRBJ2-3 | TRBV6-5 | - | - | CASSYWELRTDTQYF | TGTGCCAGCAGTTACTGGGAACTCCGCACAGATACGCAGTATTTT
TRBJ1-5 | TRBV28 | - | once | CASSASGNNQPQHF | TGTGCCAGCAGTGCTTCAGGAAACAATCAGCCCCAGCATTTT
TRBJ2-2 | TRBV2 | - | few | CASRTGRSGELFF | TGTGCCAGCAGGACAGGCCGTTCTGGGGAGCTGTTTTTT
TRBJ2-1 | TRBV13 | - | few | CASSFAPLASSYNEQFF | TGTGCCAGCAGCTTCGCTCCTTTGGCCAGCTCCTACAATGAGCAGTTCTTC
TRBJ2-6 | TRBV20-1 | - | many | CSARDRRAGANVLTF | TGCAGTGCTAGAGATCGGAGGGCTGGGGCCAACGTCCTGACTTTC
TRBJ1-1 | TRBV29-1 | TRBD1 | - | CSVGIIRGLLNTEAFF | TGCAGCGTGGGGATCATCAGGGGGCTCCTGAACACTGAAGCTTTCTTT
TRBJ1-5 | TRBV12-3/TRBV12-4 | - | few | CASSFLSEGAQPQHF | TGTGCCAGCAGTTTTTTGTCGGAAGGGGCACAGCCCCAGCATTTT
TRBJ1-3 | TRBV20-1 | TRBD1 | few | CSARATGGAGGNTIYF | TGCAGTGCTAGAGCTACAGGGGGCGCGGGTGGAAACACCATATATTTT